These T cell receptor beta chains were read from a single sample in a study of T-cell memory formation after mild COVID-19. TCRdb re-derived calls from the 5' RACE reads in MiXCR, one entry per CDR3 protein. The table includes about 340,000 distinct CDR3 sequences, about 20% detected once. Sequenced sample: PBMCs or a T cell subset sorted from them (not recorded which). These receptors came from a man aged 18 to 30 who had mild COVID-19 (a few samples of this study predate the infection). Cell type and time point are not known. Both conserved end residues are part of each CDR3. Each record gives: D gene, clone size, V gene, J gene, CDR3 DNA, CDR3 protein. D genes are given only for firm matches. Clone size, where shown, is once, few, many, or a class for clones that have expanded.

NA	NA	TRBV6-5	TRBJ2-3	TGTGCCAGCAGTTACTCGATGACAGATACGCAGTATTTT	CASSYSMTDTQYF
TRBD2	few	TRBV6-2/TRBV6-3	TRBJ2-3	TGTGCCAGCAGCGAAGGACTAGCGGGGGACCCAGATACGCAGTATTTT	CASSEGLAGDPDTQYF
NA	few	TRBV5-6	TRBJ1-5	TGTGCCAGCAGCTCGGGTCTTTTAGGGGCCCAGCATTTT	CASSSGLLGAQHF
TRBD2	NA	TRBV7-6	TRBJ2-1	TGTGCCAGCAGCCTGGGAGGGGAAGGGGAGCAGTTCTTC	CASSLGGEGEQFF
NA	NA	TRBV7-2	TRBJ2-1	TGTGCCAGCAGCTTATTTCAGGGCGGGAATGAGCAGTTCTTC	CASSLFQGGNEQFF
NA	NA	TRBV21-1	TRBJ2-3	TGTGCCAGCAGCACGTCGGGACAAACCACAGATACGCAGTATTTT	CASSTSGQTTDTQYF
TRBD1	few	TRBV12-3/TRBV12-4	TRBJ2-2	TGTGCCAGCAGTGTTGGGACAGGGGGGCGCACCGGGGAGCTGTTTTTT	CASSVGTGGRTGELFF
NA	many	TRBV4-1	TRBJ2-1	TGCGCCAGCAGCCAAGAAGGGTTCTACAATGAGCAGTTCTTC	CASSQEGFYNEQFF
TRBD1	NA	TRBV6-2/TRBV6-3	TRBJ1-2	TGTGCCAGCTACCGGGACAGGGACGGCTACACCTTC	CASYRDRDGYTF
TRBD1	few	TRBV19	TRBJ2-7	TGTGCCAGTAGTCACCAGGGGGTCTCCTACGAGCAGTACTTC	CASSHQGVSYEQYF
TRBD2	many	TRBV12-3/TRBV12-4	TRBJ2-1	TGTGCCAGCAGTTTCGCTAGCGGGGGGGTATATTATTCCTACAATGAGCAGTTCTTC	CASSFASGGVYYSYNEQFF
NA	few	TRBV6-5	TRBJ1-1	TGTGCCAGCAGTTCAGGGGTTTGGATGAACACTGAAGCTTTCTTT	CASSSGVWMNTEAFF
TRBD1	NA	TRBV9	TRBJ2-2	TGTGCCAGCAGCGCCCGGACAGGGGTCGGGGAGCTGTTTTTT	CASSARTGVGELFF
TRBD2	few	TRBV27	TRBJ2-1	TGTGCCAGCAGTGGTACTAGCGGAAGCTCCTACAATGAGCAGTTCTTC	CASSGTSGSSYNEQFF
NA	NA	TRBV24-1	TRBJ1-2	TGTGCCACCAGTGATATTTCGGCAGAGGGGAACTATGGCTACACCTTC	CATSDISAEGNYGYTF
NA	NA	TRBV3-1	TRBJ2-5	TGTGCCAGCAGCCAAGAGAAGACCCAGTACTTC	CASSQEKTQYF
TRBD2	few	TRBV7-2	TRBJ2-3	TGTGCCAGCAGCCCGGGGGGGCGGGGGTCCGCAGATACGCAGTATTTT	CASSPGGRGSADTQYF
NA	NA	TRBV15	TRBJ2-5	TGTGCCACCAGCAGAGATGCGGAGAAGACCCAGTACTTC	CATSRDAEKTQYF
NA	NA	TRBV6-5	TRBJ1-2	TGTGCCAGCAGTTACTCGATGGGGTGGGGTAACTATGGCTACACCTTC	CASSYSMGWGNYGYTF
TRBD1	NA	TRBV7-9	TRBJ2-5	TGTGCCAGCAGCCAGGGACAGGGAGGACGAGAGACCCAGTACTTC	CASSQGQGGRETQYF
NA	NA	TRBV7-2	TRBJ1-1	TGTGCCAGCAGCTTGGAGGGGAATGCCGGGGCTGGGGAGGCTTTCTTT	CASSLEGNAGAGEAFF
NA	many	TRBV5-1	TRBJ2-6	TGCGCCAGCAGCCAAAGGGGCTCTGGGGCCAACGTCCTGACTTTC	CASSQRGSGANVLTF
NA	many	TRBV29-1	TRBJ1-1	TGCAGCGTTGAAGACGGTGGGGCTGAAGCTTTCTTT	CSVEDGGAEAFF
NA	many	TRBV20-1	TRBJ2-7	TGCAGTGCCACAGAGTCCGGCTACGAGCAGTACTTC	CSATESGYEQYF
TRBD1	few	TRBV5-1	TRBJ1-2	TGCGCCAGCAGCTCCGGACAGGGGGAGTACTATGGCTACACCTTC	CASSSGQGEYYGYTF
NA	few	TRBV5-1	TRBJ2-3	TGCGCCAGCAGCTTAGCCCTCGTAGGGACTGGAGGCACAGATACGCAGTATTTT	CASSLALVGTGGTDTQYF
TRBD2	NA	TRBV7-2	TRBJ2-3	TGTGCCAGCAGCATCGGGGGGGGGACAGATACGCAGTATTTT	CASSIGGGTDTQYF
NA	many	TRBV6-4	TRBJ2-3	TGTGCCAGCAGTGTTGCTGTTGGCGGCGAAGATACGCAGTATTTT	CASSVAVGGEDTQYF
TRBD1	NA	TRBV5-1	TRBJ2-5	TGCGCCAGTAAACCCGACAGGGGCGACCCTCAGTACTTC	CASKPDRGDPQYF
TRBD1	NA	TRBV7-2	TRBJ1-5	TGTGCCAGCAGCCCCCAGGGGGATAGCAATCAGCCCCAGCATTTT	CASSPQGDSNQPQHF
TRBD1	NA	TRBV7-9	TRBJ1-5	TGTGCCAGCAGCTTAGGAGGGGGCGTTCAGCCCCAGCATTTT	CASSLGGGVQPQHF
NA	NA	TRBV18	TRBJ1-5	TGTGCCAGCTCATCGACAGAGGGGTTCAATCAGCCCCAGCATTTT	CASSSTEGFNQPQHF
TRBD2	NA	TRBV12-3/TRBV12-4	TRBJ2-5	TGTGCCAGCAGTTTTAGCGGGGGGCGATCCTTAGGGGAGACCCAGTACTTC	CASSFSGGRSLGETQYF
TRBD2	NA	TRBV10-3	TRBJ2-1	TGTGCCATCAGCTCCAGCGGGGATTCCTACAATGAGCAGTTCTTC	CAISSSGDSYNEQFF
NA	few	TRBV21-1	TRBJ2-5	TGTGCCAGCAGCAACCCCCGGGGACGTCGGCAAGAGACCCAGTACTTC	CASSNPRGRRQETQYF
NA	many	TRBV20-1	TRBJ2-7	TGCAGTGCTAGAGGTCGGATCTACGAGCAGTACTTC	CSARGRIYEQYF
NA	NA	TRBV4-3	TRBJ2-6	TGCGCCAGCAGCCTCTTATCTTACTCTGGTGCCGGGCCCGCCAACGTCCTGACTTTC	CASSLLSYSGAGPANVLTF
NA	NA	TRBV5-1	TRBJ1-1	TGCGCCAGCAGCGTAGGTCCGGGGATGAACACTGAAGCTTTCTTT	CASSVGPGMNTEAFF
NA	many	TRBV7-6	TRBJ1-5	TGTGCCAGCAGCGACGGAGGGAATCAGCCCCAGCATTTT	CASSDGGNQPQHF
TRBD2	NA	TRBV5-1	TRBJ2-7	TGCGCCAGCAGCAAGGATAGCGGGGGGGCTTTCTACGAGCAGTACTTC	CASSKDSGGAFYEQYF
NA	NA	TRBV19	TRBJ1-2	TGTGCCAGTAGCCCGGACGCTAACTATGGCTACACCTTC	CASSPDANYGYTF
NA	once	TRBV27	TRBJ1-5	TGTGCCAGCGATACGACAGGTTATAGCAATCAGCCCCAGCATTTT	CASDTTGYSNQPQHF